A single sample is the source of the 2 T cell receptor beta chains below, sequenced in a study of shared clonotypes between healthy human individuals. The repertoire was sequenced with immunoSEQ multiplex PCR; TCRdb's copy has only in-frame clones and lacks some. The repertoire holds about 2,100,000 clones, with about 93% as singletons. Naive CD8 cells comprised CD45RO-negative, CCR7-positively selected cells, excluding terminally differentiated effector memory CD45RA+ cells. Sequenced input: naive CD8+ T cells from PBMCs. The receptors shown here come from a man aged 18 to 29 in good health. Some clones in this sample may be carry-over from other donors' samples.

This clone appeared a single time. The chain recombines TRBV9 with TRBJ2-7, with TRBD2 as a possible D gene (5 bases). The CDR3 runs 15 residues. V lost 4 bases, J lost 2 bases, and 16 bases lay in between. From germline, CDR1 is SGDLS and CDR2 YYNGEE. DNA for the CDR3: TGTGCCAGCAGCAGCGGCAAAAATAAAGCCTACGAGCAGTACTTC. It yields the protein CASSSGKNKAYEQYF.

CDR3 sequence reads: CASSVATGGEQFF. CDR3 coding DNA: TGTGCCAGCAGCGTAGCTACGGGGGGTGAGCAGTTCTTC. This chain uses TRBV9 with TRBJ2-1, with 7 bases lining up with TRBD2. Germline assignment: CDR1 SGDLS and CDR2 YYNGEE. J gave up 9 bases and V 0 bases, and 3 bases lay outside the gene matches. The CDR3 has 13 residues. Complete variable domain (other parts from reference TRBV9 and TRBJ2-1): DSGVTQTPKHLITATGQRVTLRCSPRSGDLSVYWYQQSLDQGLQFLIQYYNGEERAKGNILERFSAQQFPDLHSELNLSSLELGDSALYFCASSVATGGEQFFGPGTRLTVL.